Presented here are 4 T cell receptor beta chains from one specimen sequenced in a study of control samples from healthy donors and cancer patients. TCRdb's table, derived via immunoSEQ multiplex PCR, lists solely in-frame clones and lacks some. Of tens of thousands of clones in the sample, around four fifths were seen once. Sequencing was carried out using blood. The receptors stem from a man between 50 and 59 years old in good health.

A word on this clone: The same CDR3 arises from other DNA sequences in this sample as well. V gene TRBV4-3 combines with J gene TRBJ1-2; possible D gene TRBD1, 6 bases. The length of the CDR3 is 16 residues. CDR1 is LGHNA and CDR2 is YSLEER in the germline V gene. Trimming stripped 0 bases from V and 7 bases from J, with 18 bases between. For the CDR3, the DNA is TGCGCCAGCAGCCAAGAAGAGGGCAGGGGTAGGGGTGGCTACACCTTC. Translated, it gives CASSQEEGRGRGGYTF.

The rearrangement uses TRBV12-3 or TRBV12-4 and TRBJ2-5; D is unclear. V was clipped by 2 bases and J by 3 bases, with 1 base between them. This CDR3 is built from 11 residues. CDR3: CASSLKETQYF. The CDR3 DNA is TGTGCCAGCAGTTTAAAAGAGACCCAGTACTTC.

The genes are TRBV28 and TRBJ2-3; no reliable D call. Trimming left V 4 bases short and J 0 bases short, with 11 bases between. From germline, CDR1 is MDHEN and CDR2 SYDVKM. This CDR3 comprises 15 residues. As DNA, the CDR3 is TGTGCCAGCAGTTCGCTGTCGGTAAGCACAGATACGCAGTATTTT. Translating gives CASSSLSVSTDTQYF.

The chain uses TRBV7-2 and TRBJ2-3; possibly TRBD2 for D (6 bases). The CDR3 is made up of 15 amino acids. CDR1 is SGHTA, CDR2 FQGNSA, per germline. V lost 2 bases to trimming and J lost 1 base, with 10 bases between them. CDR3 residues: CASSLQASGTDTQYF. In nucleotides, the CDR3 is TGTGCCAGCAGCTTACAAGCTAGCGGCACAGATACGCAGTATTTT.